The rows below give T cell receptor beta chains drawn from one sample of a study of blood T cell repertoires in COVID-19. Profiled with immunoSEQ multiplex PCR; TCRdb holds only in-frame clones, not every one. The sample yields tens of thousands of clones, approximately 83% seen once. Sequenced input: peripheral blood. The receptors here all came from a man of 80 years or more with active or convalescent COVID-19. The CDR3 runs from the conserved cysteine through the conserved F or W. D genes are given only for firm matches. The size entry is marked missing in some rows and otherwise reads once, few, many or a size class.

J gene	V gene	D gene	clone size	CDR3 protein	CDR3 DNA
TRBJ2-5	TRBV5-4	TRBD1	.	CASSLSRGRETQYF	TGTGCCAGCAGCTTGTCCAGGGGGCGTGAGACCCAGTACTTC
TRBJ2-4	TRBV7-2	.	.	CASNRIPGIQYF	TGTGCCAGCAACAGAATACCCGGCATTCAGTACTTC
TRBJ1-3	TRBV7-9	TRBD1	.	CATEDRGQNTIYF	TGTGCCACCGAGGACAGGGGGCAAAACACCATATATTTT
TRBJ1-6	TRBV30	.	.	CAWSGERTSPLHF	TGTGCCTGGAGTGGGGAGAGAACTTCACCCCTCCACTTT
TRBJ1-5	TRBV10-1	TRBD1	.	CASSDLGQGYLPQHF	TGCGCCAGCAGTGATCTGGGACAGGGGTATCTCCCCCAGCATTTT
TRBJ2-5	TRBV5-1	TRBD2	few	CASSFVSGEETQYF	TGCGCCAGCAGCTTTGTTAGCGGGGAAGAGACCCAGTACTTC
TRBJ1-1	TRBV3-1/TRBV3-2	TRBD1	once	CASSQVDRDGEAFF	TGTGCCAGCAGCCAAGTCGACAGGGATGGTGAAGCTTTCTTT
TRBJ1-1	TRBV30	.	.	CAWSPDRQAFF	TGTGCCTGGAGTCCGGACAGACAAGCTTTCTTT
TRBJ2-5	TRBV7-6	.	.	CASGQQETQYF	TGTGCCAGCGGACAGCAAGAGACCCAGTACTTC
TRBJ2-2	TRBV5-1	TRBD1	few	CASSFGTGVAGELFF	TGCGCCAGCAGCTTCGGGACAGGGGTGGCCGGGGAGCTGTTTTTT
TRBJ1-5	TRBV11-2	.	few	CASSLGQALGQPQHF	TGTGCCAGCAGCTTAGGACAGGCGCTGGGTCAGCCCCAGCATTTT
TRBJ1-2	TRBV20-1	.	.	CSAKKGKGYTF	TGCAGTGCTAAGAAGGGGAAGGGCTACACCTTC
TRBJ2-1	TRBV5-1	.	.	CASSLAAGTYNEQFF	TGCGCCAGCAGCTTGGCCGCGGGGACCTACAATGAGCAGTTCTTC
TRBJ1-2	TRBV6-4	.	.	CASSEVGGANYGYTF	TGTGCCAGCAGTGAAGTCGGAGGAGCTAACTATGGCTACACCTTC